Included here is one T cell receptor beta chain sequence, with context. Its antigen is unknown. Base-call qualities are not available, and no considerably larger clone is one nucleotide away. These data belong to a study of response to subunit inactivated influenza vaccine (dated by TCRdb to about 2018). About the full investigation: Deep quantitative T cell receptor repertoire profiling was used in the study to track responses to a trivalent subunit inactivated influenza vaccine.

Results and caveats for the whole study, not just this receptor: According to the authors, only a limited number of new T cells may be recruited by each seasonal influenza vaccination.

Receptors were amplified or captured by RT-PCR. TCRdb lists the instrument as Illumina HiSeq 2500. TCRdb passed the public sequencing reads through fastp at Q25 and MiXCR, retaining productive beta sequences. A single entry per CDR3 protein holds the most common genes and DNA from its merged rows. For this sample the table gives 300,000 to 350,000 distinct CDR3 sequences, of which roughly 22% were detected only once. Roughly 10% of the sample is taken by the ten largest. The V and J ends are trimmed by 3 bases and 8 bases, leaving 17 bases between them. From the germline V gene, CDR1 is MDHEN and CDR2 is SYDVKM. The CDR3 covers 15 residues, taking in both the cysteine and the phenylalanine. Of the read, only the CDR3 DNA is kept; its 45 bases are in frame from base 1.

The sequence came from a man aged 50-75 years who received an inactivated influenza vaccine. Donor details come from another sample of the same person, matched by shared clones. The sample in question was PBMCs from blood, obtained about 20 months after vaccination. The chain uses TRBV28 and TRBJ2-1; the D segment could be TRBD1, given 6 matching bases. The sequenced DNA: TGTGCCAGCAGTTTCAGGGGTTACCTAAACCATGAGCAGTTCTTC. Translated, this gives CASSFRGYLNHEQFF.